The following is a T cell receptor beta chain sequence with its context. PCR used 60 Vbeta primers and 13 Jbeta primers. Libraries were prepared by immunoSEQ multiplex PCR; TCRdb keeps only in-frame clonotypes and omits some of them. The sample records more than 90,000 clones, 82% being singletons. The data stem from a study of cytomegalovirus exposure and HLA in healthy donors. This CDR3 has 14 amino acids. Unmatched junction bases numbered 9, after V lost 8 bases and J lost 7 bases. The germline V gene has CDR1 SEHNR and CDR2 FQNEAQ (reference sequence). The chain carries TRBV7-9 and TRBJ2-1, with 9 nucleotides matching TRBD2. The sample consisted of PBMCs. This clonotype originated in a man aged 50 to 60 in good health and CMV-seronegative. CDR3 nucleotides: TGTGCCAGCGGGTTTGCGGGAGGGAGGAATGAGCAGTTCTTC. Protein sequence: CASGFAGGRNEQFF.